The clone carrying this T cell receptor beta chain was counted a few times. Its target is not known. The CDR3 extends over 13 amino acids. V was trimmed by 6 bases and J by 6 bases, leaving 14 bases between them. Germline CDR1 LNHDA, CDR2 SQIVND (reference sequence). This entry is derived from a study of OX40 agonist ivuxolimab in advanced cancers. Points from the study as a whole: Not determined was the antigen specificity of the expanded peripheral T cells.

Some clones are missing from TCRdb's copy, which holds only in-frame ones; the method was immunoSEQ multiplex PCR. The data show just over 60,000 clones, under 95% seen once. Sequences were derived from CD4+ or CD8+ T cells sorted from blood, sampled in a trial of the OX40 agonist ivuxolimab. The TCR sequence derives from an adult with an advanced solid tumor such as melanoma, head and neck, liver or kidney cancer. The chain links TRBV19 to TRBJ1-2; D is possibly TRBD1 (5 bases). CDR3 sequence: CASRMQGSHGYTF. CDR3 bases: TGTGCCAGTAGGATGCAGGGATCCCATGGCTACACCTTC.